The 4 T cell receptor beta chains below all came from one sample that was sequenced in a study of blood T cell repertoires in COVID-19. Sequenced by immunoSEQ multiplex PCR; TCRdb stores in-frame clones only, minus some. The sample includes nearly 80,000 clones, around 90% of them seen just once. The sequenced sample was peripheral blood. The origin of the receptors is a woman aged 80 or over with acute or convalescent COVID-19.

This chain joins TRBV6-8 and TRBJ1-4; TRBD1 is a possible D gene (5 bases). Germline lookup yields CDR1 MNHGY and CDR2 SAAAGT. The CDR3 length is 13 residues. Trimming left V 6 bases short and J 4 bases short, with 9 bases between. The CDR3, as DNA: TGTGCCAGCAGGCCAGGGTTTAATGAAAAACTGTTTTTT. It is translated as CASRPGFNEKLFF.

V gene TRBV5-1 combines with J gene TRBJ2-4, with unresolved D. This CDR3 is built from 12 residues. With 0 bases removed from V and 6 bases from J, the gap between germline ends came to 4 bases. CDR1 and CDR2 (germline): SGHRS, YFSETQ. DNA for the CDR3: TGCGCCAGCAGCTTGGAGCGAAACATTCAGTACTTC. As protein: CASSLERNIQYF.

This chain connects TRBV5-1 to TRBJ1-2; D is possibly TRBD1 (6 bases). Germline lookup yields CDR1 SGHRS and CDR2 YFSETQ. Trimming shortened V by 4 bases and J by 10 bases, and 17 bases separated the two germline ends. The CDR3 has 13 amino acids. The CDR3 coding sequence is TGCGCCAGCAGCCCGGGACAAGGTCGAGACTACACCTTC. This gives the protein CASSPGQGRDYTF.

V and J are TRBV27 and TRBJ2-6, with D possibly being TRBD1 (6 bases). CDR1 is MNHEY and CDR2 is SMNVEV in the germline V gene (reference sequence). V gave up 7 bases and J gave up 0 bases, with 19 bases separating them. The CDR3 extends over 18 amino acids. The CDR3 reads CASTPTGWGSSGANVLTF. CDR3 in DNA: TGTGCCAGCACCCCAACAGGGTGGGGCAGCTCTGGGGCCAACGTCCTGACTTTC.